Listed here are 5 T cell receptor beta chains from one sample, sequenced in a study of OX40 agonist ivuxolimab in advanced cancers. Profiling relied on immunoSEQ multiplex PCR, and the TCRdb table lists in-frame clones only, not all of them. The repertoire holds tens of thousands of clones, with about 90% as singletons. The source was CD4+ or CD8+ T cells sorted from blood, collected in a trial of the OX40 agonist ivuxolimab. The receptors come from an adult with an advanced solid tumor such as melanoma, head and neck, liver or kidney cancer.

This chain connects TRBV5-6 to TRBJ2-5, with 7 positions matching TRBD1. Judging by the DNA end, TRBJ2-7 fits better; the J call may be wrong. The CDR3 consists of 15 residues. CDR1 SGHDT and CDR2 YYEEEE come from the germline V gene. The CDR3 sequence: CASSLDRRKSYEQYF. The CDR3 nucleotides are TGTGCCAGCAGCCTGGACAGGAGGAAAAGCTACGAGCAGTACTTC.

The chain combines TRBV2 with TRBJ2-6; maybe TRBD1 (6 bases). Trimming removed 5 bases from V and 4 bases from J, with 15 bases in between. In germline, CDR1 is SNHLY, CDR2 FYNNEI. The CDR3 has 16 amino acids. CDR3 sequence reads: CASSPYRASGANVLTF. The CDR3 bases are TGTGCCAGCAGTCCCTACAGGGCATCAGGGGCCAACGTCCTGACTTTC.

The gene calls are TRBV7-2 and TRBJ2-5, with D unclear. Germline loops: CDR1 SGHTA, CDR2 FQGNSA. The CDR3 is made up of 14 amino acids. Trimming took off 7 bases at V and 5 bases at J, with 17 bases between the two ends. CDR3 amino acids: CASTSNRAGETQYF. The CDR3 DNA is TGTGCCAGCACTTCCAATAGGGCCGGGGAGACCCAGTACTTC.

The chain couples TRBV19 to TRBJ2-5; D gene uncertain. Between the trimmed V and J ends, which lost 6 bases and 5 bases, there was a span of 19 bases. CDR1 is LNHDA, CDR2 SQIVND, per germline (reference sequence). This CDR3 spans 15 amino acids. CDR3 nucleotide sequence: TGTGCCAGTAGCCCCACCGGGTCGTTGAGCGAGACCCAGTACTTC. Its translation: CASSPTGSLSETQYF.

J is TRBJ2-3 and V is TRBV5-1; 9 nucleotides agree with TRBD1. Germline values: CDR1 SGHRS, CDR2 YFSETQ. Trimming at V came to 3 bases and at J to 3 bases, leaving 5 bases not matched to a gene. This CDR3 is built from 15 residues. CDR3: CASSSTGGVTDTQYF. DNA of the CDR3: TGCGCCAGCAGCTCGACAGGGGGTGTGACAGATACGCAGTATTTT.